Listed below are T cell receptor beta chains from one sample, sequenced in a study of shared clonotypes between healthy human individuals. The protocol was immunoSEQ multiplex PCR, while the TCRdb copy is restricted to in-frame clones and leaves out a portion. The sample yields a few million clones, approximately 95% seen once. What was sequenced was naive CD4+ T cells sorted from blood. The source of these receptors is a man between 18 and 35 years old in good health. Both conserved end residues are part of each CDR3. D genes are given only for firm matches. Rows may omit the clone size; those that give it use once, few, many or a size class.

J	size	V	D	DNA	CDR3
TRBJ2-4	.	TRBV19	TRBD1	TGTGCCAGTAGTATAGGACAGGGGGCCAAAAACATTCAGTACTTC	CASSIGQGAKNIQYF
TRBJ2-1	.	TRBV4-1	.	TGCGCCAGCAGCCAGGCGGGACGGAGTCCCTACAATGAGCAGTTCTTC	CASSQAGRSPYNEQFF
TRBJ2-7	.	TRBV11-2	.	TGTGCCAGCAGCCCTCGGCGGGGCTCCTACGAGCAGTACTTC	CASSPRRGSYEQYF
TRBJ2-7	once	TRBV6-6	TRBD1	TGTGCCAGCAGTCCCGGACAGGGGCGACTCCAGTACTTC	CASSPGQGRLQYF
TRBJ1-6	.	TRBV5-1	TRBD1	TGCGCCAGCAGCTCGGGACAGACTTATAATTCACCCCTCCACTTT	CASSSGQTYNSPLHF
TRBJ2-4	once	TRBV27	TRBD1	TGTGCCAGCAGTTTCCTCGGGACAGGGGTAAGGGAGGCCAAAAACATTCAGTACTTC	CASSFLGTGVREAKNIQYF
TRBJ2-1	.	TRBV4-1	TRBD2	TGCGCCAGCAGCCCGAGACTAGCGGGAGGACTCAATGAGCAGTTCTTC	CASSPRLAGGLNEQFF
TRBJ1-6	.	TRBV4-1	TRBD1	TGCGCCAGCAGCCATGAGACAGGGGGACCGGGTAGGACCCTCCACTTT	CASSHETGGPGRTLHF
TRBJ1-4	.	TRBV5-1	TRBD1	TGCGCCAGCAGCGCCTACCAGGGGGCAAGTGAAAAACTGTTTTTT	CASSAYQGASEKLFF
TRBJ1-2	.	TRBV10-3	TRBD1	TGTGCCATCAGTGAAGGGACAGGGGGCTGGGGCTACACCTTC	CAISEGTGGWGYTF
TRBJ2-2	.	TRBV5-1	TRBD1	TGCGCCAGCAGCACGGGACAGGGAAACACCGGGGAGCTGTTTTTT	CASSTGQGNTGELFF
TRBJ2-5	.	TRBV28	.	TGTGCCAGCAGGACAGGTCGAGAGACCCAGTACTTC	CASRTGRETQYF
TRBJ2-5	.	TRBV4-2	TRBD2	TGTGCCAGCAGCCAAGATACGGGAGGGGAGACCCAGTACTTC	CASSQDTGGETQYF
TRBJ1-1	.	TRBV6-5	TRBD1	TGTGCCAGCTCCACTAACAGGGGGCCGTCGGCGGCTTTCTTT	CASSTNRGPSAAFF
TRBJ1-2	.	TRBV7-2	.	TGTGCCAGCAGCCTAGCGGGGGGTTATGGCTACACCTTC	CASSLAGGYGYTF
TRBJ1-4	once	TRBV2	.	TGTGCCAGCAGTCCCCGGATTGGTCTTAATGAAAAACTGTTTTTT	CASSPRIGLNEKLFF
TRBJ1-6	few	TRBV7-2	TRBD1	TGTGCCAGCAGCTTCCCCGGGACAGGGAATTCACCCCTCCACTTT	CASSFPGTGNSPLHF
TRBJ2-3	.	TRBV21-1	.	TGTGCCAGCAGCAAATTAGCTAGCGGGAGTAGCACAGATACGCAGTATTTT	CASSKLASGSSTDTQYF
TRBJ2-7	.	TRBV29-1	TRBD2	TGCAGCGTCGCGCGGTTACTAGCGGGTTCCTACGAGCAGTACTTC	CSVARLLAGSYEQYF
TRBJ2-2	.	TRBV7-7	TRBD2	TGTGCTAGCAGCCCAGGAGCGGGAACTGTCACCGGGGAGCTGTTTTTT	CASSPGAGTVTGELFF
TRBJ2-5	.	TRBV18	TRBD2	TGTGCCAGCTCACCCACTAGCGGGGAAGAGACCCAGTACTTC	CASSPTSGEETQYF
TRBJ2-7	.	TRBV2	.	TGTGCCAGCAAAGGGGGGTCCCACGAGCAGTACTTC	CASKGGSHEQYF
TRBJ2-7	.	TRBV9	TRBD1	TGTGCCAGCAGCGCTAACCCGACAGGGTTCCACGAGCAGTACTTC	CASSANPTGFHEQYF
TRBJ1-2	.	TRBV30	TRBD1	TGTGCCCATGGACAGGCCGCTAACTATGGCTACACCTTC	CAHGQAANYGYTF
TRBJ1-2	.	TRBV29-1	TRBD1	TGCAGCGTTGCGACAGGGTCAGGCTATGGCTACACCTTC	CSVATGSGYGYTF
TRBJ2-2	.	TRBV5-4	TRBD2	TGTGCCAGCAGTATAGCGGGAACGAACACCGGGGAGCTGTTTTTT	CASSIAGTNTGELFF
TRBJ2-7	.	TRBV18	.	TGTGCCAGCTCACTGGCTACATCATACGAGCAGTACTTC	CASSLATSYEQYF